These 31 T cell receptor beta chains share one sample of origin, sequenced in a study of shared clonotypes between healthy human individuals. The naive CD8 fraction comprised CD45RO-negative cells positively selected for CCR7 and excluded terminally differentiated effector memory CD45RA+ cells. Method: immunoSEQ multiplex PCR; TCRdb's copy keeps in-frame clones and lacks some. Here the sample spans about 1,900,000 clones, over 85% being singletons. Sample: naive CD8+ T cells sorted from blood. All receptors derive from a man aged 18-30 years in good health.

This rearrangement joins TRBV7-9 to TRBJ2-7, with TRBD1 matching 10 bases. The CDR3 is 13 residues long. The V gene end was trimmed by 7 bases and the J gene end by 4 bases; junction bases not matched to a gene: 4. The germline V gene encodes CDR1 SEHNR and CDR2 FQNEAQ (reference sequence). The CDR3 DNA reads TGTGCCAGCACCCCGGGACAGGGGTACGAGCAGTACTTC. Protein: CASTPGQGYEQYF. Full variable domain (outside the CDR3, taken from reference TRBV7-9 and TRBJ2-7): DTGVSQNPRHKITKRGQNVTFRCDPISEHNRLYWYRQTLGQGPEFLTYFQNEAQLEKSRLLSDRFSAERPKGSFSTLEIQRTEQGDSAMYLCASTPGQGYEQYFGPGTRLTVT.

CDR3 in amino acids: CASSSYTGGERTEAFF. CDR3 DNA: TGTGCCAGCAGCTCGTACACAGGGGGCGAGCGGACTGAAGCTTTCTTT. This chain connects TRBV7-9 to TRBJ1-1, with 9 bases that match TRBD1. In germline, CDR1 is SEHNR, CDR2 FQNEAQ (reference sequence). The ends lost 4 bases at V and 5 bases at J; junction bases unmatched: 11. The CDR3 contains 16 residues. Full variable domain (remainder filled in from reference TRBV7-9 and TRBJ1-1): DTGVSQNPRHKITKRGQNVTFRCDPISEHNRLYWYRQTLGQGPEFLTYFQNEAQLEKSRLLSDRFSAERPKGSFSTLEIQRTEQGDSAMYLCASSSYTGGERTEAFFGQGTRLTVV.

Points on this clone: The same CDR3 can be traced to other DNA sequences in this sample. The chain couples TRBV6-1 to TRBJ2-7; no definite D call. The CDR3 loop spans 11 amino acids. Germline lookup yields CDR1 MNHNS and CDR2 SASEGT. The V and J ends lost 5 bases and 3 bases respectively, with 5 bases between them. As DNA, the CDR3 is TGTGCCAGCAGTCAGATCTACGAGCAGTACTTC. It encodes CASSQIYEQYF.

This clone was detected once. The chain recombines TRBV27 with TRBJ1-4; TRBD1 matches at 9 bases. The CDR3 length is 14 residues. The germline gives CDR1 MNHEY, CDR2 SMNVEV (reference sequence). Losses at the gene ends were 4 bases for V and 5 bases for J; bases not matched to a gene: 2. The CDR3 DNA follows: TGTGCCAGCAGTTATGACAGGGGGAATGAAAAACTGTTTTTT. Its translation: CASSYDRGNEKLFF.

This rearrangement joins TRBV6-1 to TRBJ1-2; unclear D gene. CDR3 length equals 8 residues. Germline loops: CDR1 MNHNS, CDR2 SASEGT. The V and J ends lost 10 bases and 11 bases respectively, with 8 bases between them. CDR3 loop: CATLGYTF. The CDR3 coding sequence is TGTGCCACCCTTGGGTACACCTTC.

The V gene is TRBV10-2, the J gene TRBJ1-1; 10 positions match TRBD1. With 3 bases clipped from V and 2 bases from J, the junction kept 3 bases outside the gene matches. Germline-derived CDR1 and CDR2 are WSHSY and SAAADI. The CDR3 runs 15 residues. The CDR3 region has the DNA TGCGCCAGCAGTGACTGGACAGGGGGAAACACTGAAGCTTTCTTT. It yields the protein CASSDWTGGNTEAFF.

This clone has only one observation. The V and J genes are TRBV28 and TRBJ2-1; the match to TRBD1 covers 7 bases. This CDR3 comprises 14 residues. The junction had 5 bases not matched to a gene; V was cut back by 7 bases and J by 2 bases. The germline V gene encodes CDR1 MDHEN and CDR2 SYDVKM. CDR3 sequence (DNA): TGTGCCAGCACCCCAGGGGGTGCCTACAATGAGCAGTTCTTC. Encoded protein: CASTPGGAYNEQFF.

As DNA, the CDR3 is TGTGCCAGCAGTTTATTGACCGGCCTGGGTCAAGAGACCCAGTACTTC. Translating it yields CASSLLTGLGQETQYF. V is TRBV27 and J is TRBJ2-5; D ambiguous. Looked up from germline, CDR1 is MNHEY and CDR2 is SMNVEV (reference sequence). Trimming removed 1 base at V and 2 bases at J, with 14 bases between. The length of the CDR3 is 16 residues.

The chain combines TRBV11-2 with TRBJ2-7, with a possible D match to TRBD2 (6 bases). Per the germline V gene, CDR1 is SGHAT and CDR2 is FQNNGV. Trimming removed 5 bases from V and 5 bases from J, with 25 bases in between. The CDR3 extends over 17 amino acids. The CDR3 here is CASSPWVGAGFFDEQYF. DNA of the CDR3: TGTGCCAGCAGCCCATGGGTAGGTGCGGGGTTTTTCGACGAGCAGTACTTC. Supplemented by reference TRBV11-2 and TRBJ2-7, the full variable domain reads EAGVAQSPRYKIIEKRQSVAFWCNPISGHATLYWYQQILGQGPKLLIQFQNNGVVDDSQLPKDRFSAERLKGVDSTLKIQPAKLEDSAVYLCASSPWVGAGFFDEQYFGPGTRLTVT.

The rearrangement joins TRBV4-1 to TRBJ1-2, with D unresolved. V lost 1 base and J 7 bases, leaving 10 bases between the germline ends. Germline V gene sequence: CDR1 MGHRA, CDR2 YSYEKL. The CDR3 totals 13 residues. The CDR3 loop is CASSQGAVGGYTF. In DNA, the CDR3 is TGCGCCAGCAGCCAAGGAGCGGTGGGTGGCTACACCTTC.

The chain links TRBV28 to TRBJ1-1; tentatively, D is TRBD1 (5 bases). V gave up 3 bases and J gave up 4 bases, with 12 bases separating them. This CDR3 region has 14 residues. Germline CDR1 MDHEN, CDR2 SYDVKM. The CDR3 sequence is CASSLEGLGTEAFF. Here the CDR3 DNA reads TGTGCCAGCAGTTTGGAGGGGTTGGGCACTGAAGCTTTCTTT.

About this clone itself: With a much larger clone just one base away, this may be a read error. This sample also contains other DNA sequences that code for the same CDR3. This sequence joins TRBV27 and TRBJ2-3; D ambiguous. The CDR3 runs 12 residues. The V gene lost 5 bases and the J gene lost 2 bases, with 5 bases spanning the gap. Germline V gene data show CDR1 as MNHEY and CDR2 as SMNVEV (reference sequence). CDR3 protein: CASSPPTDTQYF. The CDR3, as DNA: TGTGCCAGCAGTCCCCCCACAGATACGCAGTATTTT.

This clone came up once. This chain uses TRBV5-4 with TRBJ2-4, with 7 positions matching TRBD2. From germline, CDR1 is SGHNT and CDR2 YYREEE (reference sequence). The length of the CDR3 is 15 residues. Germline trimming cut 2 bases from V and 3 bases from J; bases unmatched to any gene: 5. This chain's CDR3 is CASSFREGDKNIQYF. Written as DNA, the CDR3 is TGTGCCAGCAGCTTCAGGGAGGGAGACAAAAACATTCAGTACTTC.

This clone was detected once. The same CDR3 is also encoded by other DNA sequences in this sample. The chain joins TRBV9 to TRBJ1-4; D perhaps matches TRBD1 (5 bases). CDR1 is SGDLS and CDR2 is YYNGEE in the germline V gene. There are 15 residues in the CDR3. The V and J ends lost 2 bases and 3 bases respectively, with 11 bases between them. The CDR3 spells CASSVGSGSNEKLFF. The CDR3 nucleotides are TGTGCCAGCAGCGTTGGTTCAGGGTCTAATGAAAAACTGTTTTTT.

This chain uses TRBV10-3 with TRBJ2-7; 8 bases are a match to TRBD1. J was trimmed by 1 base and V by 0 bases; bases with no gene match: 14. CDR1 and CDR2 from the germline V gene are ENHRY and SYGVKD. The CDR3 is made up of 19 amino acids. DNA for the CDR3: TGTGCCATCAGTGAGTCTACAGGGACAGGAGGGGGGATTTCCTACGAGCAGTACTTC. Translating gives CAISESTGTGGGISYEQYF.

J is TRBJ2-5 and V is TRBV11-3; D might be TRBD1 (5 bases). Trimming took 3 bases from V and 1 from J, leaving 6 bases between them. The germline V gene has CDR1 SGHNT and CDR2 YENEEA. This CDR3 comprises 13 residues. The CDR3 spells CASSLDTQETQYF. The CDR3 nucleotides are TGTGCCAGCAGCTTGGACACCCAAGAGACCCAGTACTTC.

This sequence joins TRBV4-1 and TRBJ2-7, with a possible D match to TRBD1 (6 bases). Trimming removed 4 bases at V and 3 bases at J, with 13 bases between. This CDR3 region has 14 residues. Germline CDR1 and CDR2: MGHRA and YSYEKL. The CDR3 reads CASSPRQERYEQYF. CDR3 coding DNA: TGCGCCAGCAGCCCACGACAGGAACGCTACGAGCAGTACTTC.

The V call is TRBV4-3, the J call TRBJ2-1, with a weak D call TRBD1 (6 bases). CDR3 size: 15 residues. CDR1 LGHNA and CDR2 YSLEER come from the germline V gene. The V end lost 0 bases, the J end lost 5 bases, and 11 bases lay between the germline ends. The CDR3 DNA follows: TGCGCCAGCAGCCAAGAACAGGGCCTACACAATGAGCAGTTCTTC. The encoded protein is CASSQEQGLHNEQFF.

Turning to this clone: Other DNA sequences in the same sample also yield this CDR3. J is TRBJ2-3 and V is TRBV19, with 10 bases lining up with TRBD1. This CDR3 contains 15 residues. CDR1 and CDR2 (germline): LNHDA, SQIVND (reference sequence). The trim removed 1 base at V and 3 bases at J, leaving 1 base unmatched. DNA of the CDR3: TGTGCCAGTAGTATAGGGACAGGGGGAACAGATACGCAGTATTTT. It specifies CASSIGTGGTDTQYF.

To note about this clone: Additional DNA sequences in this sample encode the identical CDR3. The chain joins TRBV13 to TRBJ1-1; D uncertain. CDR3 length: 14 residues. V lost 0 bases and J lost 4, with 9 bases in between. Germline V lookup: CDR1 PRHDT, CDR2 FYEKMQ (reference sequence). The CDR3 reads CASSLGLSGTEAFF. The CDR3 bases are TGTGCCAGCAGCTTAGGCCTGAGCGGCACTGAAGCTTTCTTT.

This chain links TRBV18 with TRBJ2-2; TRBD1 aligns across 9 bases. The CDR3 contains 15 residues. Per germline, CDR1 KGHSH and CDR2 LQKENI. Trimming at V came to 3 bases and at J to 4 bases, leaving 3 bases not matched to a gene. The CDR3 here is CASSPGQGATGELFF. The CDR3 DNA reads TGTGCCAGCTCACCGGGACAGGGTGCCACCGGGGAGCTGTTTTTT. The variable domain in full, with the rest retrieved from reference TRBV18 and TRBJ2-2, is NAGVMQNPRHLVRRRGQEARLRCSPMKGHSHVYWYRQLPEEGLKFMVYLQKENIIDESGMPKERFSAEFPKEGPSILRIQQVVRGDSAAYFCASSPGQGATGELFFGEGSRLTVL.

The chain carries TRBV7-9 and TRBJ2-1; a weak D match, TRBD2 (5 bases). Germline V gene sequence: CDR1 SEHNR, CDR2 FQNEAQ (reference sequence). CDR3 length equals 15 residues. Deletions cut 6 bases from V and 5 bases from J, with 17 bases between. CDR3 bases: TGTGCCAGCAGTCCCAAGAGGGTACCGGACAATGAGCAGTTCTTC. Residues: CASSPKRVPDNEQFF. The whole variable domain, filled in from reference TRBV7-9 and TRBJ2-1, reads DTGVSQNPRHKITKRGQNVTFRCDPISEHNRLYWYRQTLGQGPEFLTYFQNEAQLEKSRLLSDRFSAERPKGSFSTLEIQRTEQGDSAMYLCASSPKRVPDNEQFFGPGTRLTVL.

V usage is TRBV10-2 and J usage is TRBJ2-7, with D tentatively TRBD1 (5 bases). The CDR3 runs to 13 residues. V dropped 3 bases and J dropped 1 base, with 7 bases sitting between them. Germline V gives CDR1 WSHSY, CDR2 SAAADI. CDR3 sequence reads: CASSDQGSYEQYF. CDR3 nucleotide sequence: TGCGCCAGCAGTGATCAGGGTTCCTACGAGCAGTACTTC.

This sequence joins TRBV5-1 and TRBJ2-5, with 10 positions matching TRBD2. Germline values: CDR1 SGHRS, CDR2 YFSETQ. Trimming cost V 4 bases and J 2 bases; bases outside gene matches: 8. CDR3 length: 16 amino acids. CDR3 residues: CASSLTSGIEQETQYF. CDR3 bases: TGCGCCAGCAGCCTCACTAGCGGGATAGAGCAAGAGACCCAGTACTTC.

The chain employs TRBV27 and TRBJ2-2; weak D call: TRBD2 (7 bases). The germline V gene encodes CDR1 MNHEY and CDR2 SMNVEV (reference sequence). Trimming cost V 2 bases and J 3 bases, with 10 bases left between them. CDR3 size: 15 residues. Written as DNA, the CDR3 is TGTGCCAGCAGTTTAATCGGGGGGCACACCGGGGAGCTGTTTTTT. Encoded protein: CASSLIGGHTGELFF.

The genes are TRBV28 and TRBJ1-1; 7 bases fit TRBD1. The CDR3 loop spans 16 amino acids. Germline values: CDR1 MDHEN, CDR2 SYDVKM. The V segment lost 2 bases and the J segment 1 base; nucleotides outside the gene matches: 7. CDR3 sequence reads: CASSLVAGTANTEAFF. The CDR3 region has the DNA TGTGCCAGCAGTTTAGTGGCCGGGACAGCGAACACTGAAGCTTTCTTT.

This clone was seen a single time. Germline is not matched at one junction end, which may reflect a read error. This chain connects TRBV4-3 to TRBJ1-5, with D hard to call. The CDR3 spans 15 residues. Germline V CDR1 and CDR2: LGHNA, YSLEER. CDR3 DNA: TGCACCAGCAGCCAAGATCGAGGCAGTAATCAGCCCCAGCATTTT. It translates to CTSSQDRGSNQPQHF.

The rearrangement links TRBV6-6 to TRBJ1-5, with D unclear. Between the trimmed V and J ends, which lost 5 bases and 4 bases, there was a span of 18 bases. CDR3 length equals 16 residues. The germline CDR1 and CDR2 sequences are MNHNY and SVGAGI (reference sequence). In DNA form, the CDR3 reads TGTGCCAGCAGTCCTAACGGGCCTTGGGAAAATCAGCCCCAGCATTTT. Amino acid sequence: CASSPNGPWENQPQHF.

The chain uses TRBV6-1 and TRBJ1-5; the D gene is possibly TRBD1 (5 bases). Per germline, CDR1 MNHNS and CDR2 SASEGT. The CDR3 loop spans 16 amino acids. Trimming pared 2 bases from V and 4 bases from J, leaving 15 bases between. The CDR3 nucleotides are TGTGCCAGCAGTGAATTCCGGGGGGAATCGAATCAGCCCCAGCATTTT. This sequence encodes CASSEFRGESNQPQHF.

V is TRBV11-2 and J is TRBJ2-6; 11 bases match TRBD2. J was trimmed by 1 base and V by 2 bases; bases with no gene match: 4. Germline V gives CDR1 SGHAT, CDR2 FQNNGV. The CDR3 is 18 residues long. The chain's CDR3 is CASSLLAGGLSGANVLTF. The CDR3 DNA follows: TGTGCCAGCAGCTTATTAGCGGGGGGGCTTTCTGGGGCCAACGTCCTGACTTTC.

The table lists this clone with a count of one. V is TRBV27 and J is TRBJ1-6; 7 bases map to TRBD1. Trimming removed 6 bases from V and 0 bases from J; junction bases left unmatched: 5. The length of the CDR3 is 16 residues. In germline, CDR1 is MNHEY, CDR2 SMNVEV (reference sequence). CDR3 residues: CASRVEGASYNSPLHF. The CDR3 DNA reads TGTGCCAGCAGGGTGGAGGGGGCCTCCTATAATTCACCCCTCCACTTT.